Listed here are 21 T cell receptor beta chains from one sample, sequenced in a study of regulatory T cells in long-lasting Graves disease. Time point: newly diagnosed GD, antithyroid drugs for less than 3 months. Construction of the TCR library relied on RNA isolated from PBMCs. TCR beta libraries were built with iRepertoire HTBI primers and Arm-PCR of CDR3 regions. TCRdb itself ran the multiplex PCR reads through MiXCR, one entry per CDR3 protein. The table lists approximately 350,000 distinct CDR3 sequences, roughly 12% of them singletons, with under 20% in the top ten. These same records also appear under a second study, on T cells in Graves' hyperthyroidism and ophthalmopathy.

Sample: peripheral blood mononuclear cells (PBMCs), taken at new diagnosis, from a patient treated with antithyroid drugs. The receptors here all came from a woman aged 18-35 years with Graves disease.

With regard to this clonotype: A much larger clone is a single base away; this may be a read error. This chain links TRBV5-1 with TRBJ2-7, with TRBD1 identical over 10 bases. The CDR3 runs 17 residues. The germline gives CDR1 SGHRS, CDR2 YFSETQ. Losses at the gene ends were 2 bases for V and 7 bases for J; bases not matched to a gene: 15. The CDR3 region has the DNA TGCGCCAGCAGCTTATACCCGGGACAGGGGATCTACAATGAGCAGTACTTC. It codes for CASSLYPGQGIYNEQYF.

This clonotype was seen many times. The chain recombines TRBV7-3 with TRBJ2-7; 7 nucleotides align to TRBD1. The V gene end was trimmed by 5 bases and the J gene end by 5 bases; junction bases not matched to a gene: 12. Per the germline V gene, CDR1 is SGHTA and CDR2 is FQGTGA. The CDR3 extends over 15 amino acids. CDR3 sequence reads: CASSPNQQGSHEQYF. CDR3 sequence (DNA): TGTGCCAGCAGCCCAAACCAACAGGGGTCTCACGAGCAGTACTTC. The variable domain in full, completed from reference TRBV7-3 and TRBJ2-7, reads GAGVSQTPSNKVTEKGKYVELRCDPISGHTALYWYRQSLGQGPEFLIYFQGTGAADDSGLPNDRFFAVRPEGSVSTLKIQRTERGDSAVYLCASSPNQQGSHEQYFGPGTRLTVT.

This clonotype was recorded a few times. The chain combines TRBV28 with TRBJ2-1; TRBD2 aligns across 9 bases. The CDR3 is 14 amino acids. With 8 bases clipped from V and 4 bases from J, the junction kept 6 bases outside the gene matches. Germline CDR1 is MDHEN and CDR2 is SYDVKM. CDR3 DNA: TGTGCCAGCTTGACTAGCGGAATATACAATGAGCAGTTCTTC. The encoded protein is CASLTSGIYNEQFF.

This clonotype showed up many times. V and J are TRBV13 and TRBJ2-5, with a possible D match to TRBD1 (7 bases). Trimming removed 5 bases at V and 5 bases at J, with 15 bases between. CDR3 length: 14 residues. CDR1 is PRHDT, CDR2 FYEKMQ, per germline (reference sequence). This CDR3 is CASSAGRGVETQYF. The CDR3 nucleotides read TGTGCCAGCAGCGCTGGCAGGGGGGTGGAGACCCAGTACTTC. Based on the CDR3 plus reference TRBV13 and TRBJ2-5, the full variable domain is AAGVIQSPRHLIKEKRETATLKCYPIPRHDTVYWYQQGPGQDPQFLISFYEKMQSDKGSIPDRFSAQQFSDYHSELNMSSLELGDSALYFCASSAGRGVETQYFGPGTRLLVL.

This clonotype was seen ten or more times. Here the CDR3 reads CASSDGTGKDYGYTF. CDR3 DNA sequence: TGTGCCAGCAGTGATGGGACAGGGAAAGACTATGGCTACACCTTC. This chain uses TRBV2 with TRBJ1-2, with 9 bases that match TRBD1. The germline CDR1 and CDR2 sequences are SNHLY and FYNNEI. Germline trimming cut 3 bases from V and 3 bases from J; bases unmatched to any gene: 5. CDR3 length: 15 residues.

This clonotype was detected ten times or more. V and J are TRBV5-5 and TRBJ1-5, with D possibly matching TRBD1 (6 bases). This CDR3 has 15 amino acids. The germline CDR1 and CDR2 sequences are SGHKS and YYEKEE (reference sequence). Trimming cost V 1 base and J 10 bases, with 18 bases left between them. The CDR3 nucleotides read TGTGCCAGCAGCTTGATCGGAAGGGGGGATCTACCCCAGCATTTT. It specifies CASSLIGRGDLPQHF. The full variable domain, in which reference TRBV5-5 and TRBJ1-5 provide the parts outside the CDR3, is DAGVTQSPTHLIKTRGQQVTLRCSPISGHKSVSWYQQVLGQGPQFIFQYYEKEERGRGNFPDRFSARQFPNYSSELNVNALLLGDSALYLCASSLIGRGDLPQHFGDGTRLSIL.

This clonotype was picked up many times. The chain couples TRBV9 to TRBJ2-2; 8 bases are shared with TRBD2. CDR3 length equals 19 residues. J lost 4 bases, V lost 0 bases, and 14 bases had no gene match. Germline CDR1 SGDLS, CDR2 YYNGEE. CDR3 bases: TGTGCCAGCAGCGTAGCTAGCGGGCGGACTCCTACGGGCACCGGGGAGCTGTTTTTT. Protein: CASSVASGRTPTGTGELFF.

This clonotype has ten or more counts. The chain has TRBV3-1 and TRBJ2-5; D might be TRBD1 or TRBD2, each matching 5 bases. Germline V gives CDR1 LGHDT, CDR2 YNNKEL (reference sequence). The CDR3 is made up of 14 amino acids. Trimming shortened V by 0 bases and J by 4 bases, and 9 bases separated the two germline ends. In DNA form, the CDR3 reads TGTGCCAGCAGCCAAGAGGGGGAGACAGAGACCCAGTACTTC. It is translated as CASSQEGETETQYF.

On this clonotype itself: A much larger clone lies a single base off, so this may be a read error. The CDR3 coding sequence is TGTGCCAGCAGCTTAGATCTAGCGGGGGGCCAAGAGACCCAGTACTTC. Translation: CASSLDLAGGQETQYF. The rearrangement links TRBV7-2 to TRBJ2-5; 11 bases match TRBD2. Looked up from germline, CDR1 is SGHTA and CDR2 is FQGNSA. The CDR3 covers 16 residues. The junction had 2 bases not matched to a gene; V was cut back by 1 base and J by 1 base.

This clonotype was observed a handful of times. A clone one base away is much larger, so this may be a read error. In DNA form, the CDR3 reads TGTGCCAGCGGCCTTTCGGGCAGGGGGCTCACTGAAGCTTTCTTT. Encoded protein: CASGLSGRGLTEAFF. This chain links TRBV7-2 with TRBJ1-1; 8 bases match TRBD1. Germline values: CDR1 SGHTA, CDR2 FQGNSA. The J segment lost 4 bases and the V segment lost 8 bases, leaving 12 bases of the junction unmatched. This CDR3 spans 15 amino acids.

This clonotype has more than one count but fewer than ten. J is TRBJ1-2 and V is TRBV5-1; 10 bases align to TRBD1. Trimming took 1 base from V and 8 from J; bases not matched to a gene: 11. Germline assignment: CDR1 SGHRS and CDR2 YFSETQ. This CDR3 has 16 residues. CDR3 loop: CASSLSGTGVGRGYTF. The CDR3 DNA reads TGCGCCAGCAGCTTGTCCGGGACAGGGGTCGGAAGGGGCTACACCTTC.

Ten or more counts support this clonotype. The chain combines TRBV20-1 with TRBJ1-4, with D tentatively TRBD1 (6 bases). Germline V gene lookup returns CDR1 DFQATT and CDR2 SNEGSKA (reference sequence). CDR3 length: 14 amino acids. Trimming stripped 0 bases from V and 7 bases from J, with 12 bases between. The CDR3 here is CSAREGALSEKLFF. CDR3 DNA: TGCAGTGCTAGAGAGGGGGCGTTGAGTGAAAAACTGTTTTTT.

This clonotype was counted only a few times. The genes are TRBV4-1 and TRBJ2-1; the match to TRBD2 covers 7 bases. Germline-derived CDR1 and CDR2 are MGHRA and YSYEKL. Trimming cost V 8 bases and J 0 bases; bases outside gene matches: 7. This CDR3 comprises 15 residues. CDR3: CASRSPGGSYNEQFF. The CDR3 bases are TGCGCCAGCCGATCCCCGGGGGGCTCCTACAATGAGCAGTTCTTC.

The sample holds many counts of this clonotype. V gene TRBV7-3 combines with J gene TRBJ2-7; tentative D call: TRBD2 (5 bases). Germline V CDR1 and CDR2: SGHTA, FQGTGA. V lost 1 base and J lost 1, with 11 bases in between. The CDR3 extends over 15 amino acids. In nucleotides, the CDR3 is TGTGCCAGCAGCTTAAGAGGCGGGCTATCCTACGAGCAGTACTTC. Translation gives CASSLRGGLSYEQYF.

This clonotype turned up a few times. The chain combines TRBV14 with TRBJ2-7, with 8 bases fitting TRBD1. V gave up 2 bases and J gave up 0 bases; unmatched junction bases: 9. Germline lookup yields CDR1 SGHDN and CDR2 FVKESK. The CDR3 has 17 amino acids. CDR3 protein: CASSQFAPGQDSYEQYV. CDR3 DNA: TGTGCCAGCAGCCAATTTGCCCCGGGACAGGACTCCTACGAGCAGTACGTC.

This clonotype was counted many times. The chain recombines TRBV19 with TRBJ1-1; the match to TRBD1 covers 8 bases. This CDR3 is 14 amino acids long. Germline assignment: CDR1 LNHDA and CDR2 SQIVND (reference sequence). Trimming at V came to 6 bases and at J to 4 bases, leaving 7 bases not matched to a gene. This CDR3 is CASSSPGGRTEAFF. CDR3 nucleotide sequence: TGTGCCAGTAGCTCCCCAGGGGGCCGCACTGAAGCTTTCTTT.

This clonotype came up many times. The genes are TRBV7-8 and TRBJ1-1; D might be TRBD1 (6 bases). Germline V gene data show CDR1 as SGHVS and CDR2 as FQNEAQ. V lost 3 bases to trimming and J lost 10 bases, with 27 bases between them. The CDR3 contains 17 residues. In DNA form, the CDR3 reads TGTGCCAGCAGCTTTACTCGGTGGGGGGCGAACCCCCAGGGAGCTTTCTTT. This sequence encodes CASSFTRWGANPQGAFF.

This clonotype was counted between two and nine times. V usage is TRBV15 and J usage is TRBJ2-7, with D maybe TRBD2 (5 bases). The CDR3 has 12 residues. The V gene lost 8 bases and the J gene lost 3 bases, with 11 bases spanning the gap. Germline V CDR1 and CDR2: LNHNV, YYDKDF (reference sequence). CDR3 DNA: TGTGCCACCCAAGGTCGGGGCTACGAGCAGTACTTC. Translated, it gives CATQGRGYEQYF. Combining the CDR3 with reference TRBV15 and TRBJ2-7 gives the whole variable domain DAMVIQNPRYQVTQFGKPVTLSCSQTLNHNVMYWYQQKSSQAPKLLFHYYDKDFNNEADTPDNFQSRRPNTSFCFLDIRSPGLGDTAMYLCATQGRGYEQYFGPGTRLTVT.

CDR3 nucleotides: TGTGCCAGCAGCGTAGCCGGGACCCTAAACACCGGGGAGCTGTTTTTT. Translating it yields CASSVAGTLNTGELFF. The V gene is TRBV9, the J gene TRBJ2-2; D may match TRBD1 or TRBD2 (5 bases each). The CDR3 has 16 amino acids. The V and J ends lost 0 bases and 2 bases respectively, with 11 bases between them. The V gene's germline CDR1 is SGDLS and CDR2 YYNGEE. The variable domain in full, completed from reference TRBV9 and TRBJ2-2, reads DSGVTQTPKHLITATGQRVTLRCSPRSGDLSVYWYQQSLDQGLQFLIQYYNGEERAKGNILERFSAQQFPDLHSELNLSSLELGDSALYFCASSVAGTLNTGELFFGEGSRLTVL.

This clonotype appeared many times. The CDR3 sequence is CASSSRLGPALANTGELFF. The DNA of the CDR3 is TGTGCCAGCAGTTCCCGGCTTGGTCCAGCCCTCGCGAACACCGGGGAGCTGTTTTTT. The genes are TRBV7-9 and TRBJ2-2; D is unresolved. The germline gives CDR1 SEHNR, CDR2 FQNEAQ (reference sequence). Trimming stripped 6 bases from V and 0 bases from J, with 23 bases between. The CDR3 has 19 residues.

In its sample, this clonotype was seen a few times. The CDR3 loop reads CASSQVKAPITDTQYF. Written as DNA, the CDR3 is TGTGCCAGCAGCCAAGTAAAAGCGCCAATCACAGATACGCAGTATTTT. The J gene is TRBJ2-3, the V gene TRBV4-2, with D hard to call. The V end lost 1 base, the J end lost 2 bases, and 13 bases lay between the germline ends. Germline V lookup: CDR1 LGHNA, CDR2 YNFKEQ. CDR3 size: 16 residues.